This TCR beta chain was documented in a study of beta chain features in type 1 diabetes. This clone showed up just a few times. The antigen remains unidentified. Study-wide results and caveats: Any role of HLA type in TCRB rearrangement remained unresolved here.

In germline, CDR1 is MGHDK, CDR2 SYGVNS. The CDR3 has 14 amino acids. Trimming left V 5 bases short and J 0 bases short, with 8 bases between. Reverse transcription of all isolated RNA meant that expressed TCRB transcripts were sequenced. Assay used: immunoSEQ multiplex PCR; TCRdb lists only in-frame clones, some missing. The table records approximately 400,000 clones, around 16% of them present only once. The clonotype was recovered from a woman aged 18-29 years in good health. The source material was naive CD4+ T cells from blood. V and J are TRBV25-1 and TRBJ2-1; D is ambiguous. The CDR3 is CASSSLSSYNEQFF. The CDR3 DNA sequence: TGTGCCAGCAGTTCGTTGTCCTCCTACAATGAGCAGTTCTTC.